Listed below are T cell receptor beta chains from one sample, sequenced in a study of beta chain features in type 1 diabetes. Sequenced by immunoSEQ multiplex PCR; TCRdb stores in-frame clones only, minus some. The sample lists approximately 100,000 clones, under 30% occurring once. Specimen: central memory CD4+ T cells from blood. These receptors were taken from a woman between 18 and 30 years old with type 1 diabetes. The CDR3 runs from the conserved cysteine through the conserved F or W. The D gene is left open where the match is weak. Where a row states a size, it is once, few, many or the class of an expanded clone; other rows omit it.

D gene: TRBD1
clone size: NA
V gene: TRBV29-1
J gene: TRBJ1-2
CDR3 protein: CSVEGTGDSSYGYTF
CDR3 DNA: TGCAGCGTTGAAGGGACAGGGGACTCTTCCTATGGCTACACCTTC

D gene: TRBD2
clone size: few
V gene: TRBV5-6
J gene: TRBJ2-3
CDR3 protein: CASSLVLAGAASTDTQYF
CDR3 DNA: TGTGCCAGCAGCTTGGTACTAGCGGGGGCAGCTAGCACAGATACGCAGTATTTT

D gene: TRBD2
clone size: few
V gene: TRBV5-4
J gene: TRBJ2-1
CDR3 protein: CASSGLAGGAYNEQFF
CDR3 DNA: TGTGCCAGCAGCGGTTTAGCGGGAGGGGCCTACAATGAGCAGTTCTTC

D gene: NA
clone size: few
V gene: TRBV28
J gene: TRBJ2-5
CDR3 protein: CASSLRAGIQETQYF
CDR3 DNA: TGTGCCAGCAGTTTACGTGCAGGGATCCAAGAGACCCAGTACTTC

D gene: NA
clone size: few
V gene: TRBV14
J gene: TRBJ2-5
CDR3 protein: CASSHLAGDNQETQYF
CDR3 DNA: TGTGCCAGCAGCCATCTGGCAGGGGACAACCAAGAGACCCAGTACTTC

D gene: TRBD1
clone size: few
V gene: TRBV7-2
J gene: TRBJ2-1
CDR3 protein: CASSLGTGSYNEQFF
CDR3 DNA: TGTGCCAGCAGCTTGGGGACAGGGTCATACAATGAGCAGTTCTTC

D gene: NA
clone size: NA
V gene: TRBV15
J gene: TRBJ2-1
CDR3 protein: CATSRDGATLLNEQFF
CDR3 DNA: TGTGCCACCAGCAGAGATGGGGCCACTTTACTCAATGAGCAGTTCTTC

D gene: TRBD1
clone size: NA
V gene: TRBV7-7
J gene: TRBJ2-2
CDR3 protein: CASSQQGVNTGELFF
CDR3 DNA: TGTGCCAGCAGCCAACAGGGGGTAAACACCGGGGAGCTGTTTTTT

D gene: NA
clone size: few
V gene: TRBV18
J gene: TRBJ2-7
CDR3 protein: CASSPGDWGSYEQYF
CDR3 DNA: TGTGCCAGCTCACCCGGGGACTGGGGGTCCTACGAGCAGTACTTC

D gene: TRBD1
clone size: NA
V gene: TRBV5-1
J gene: TRBJ1-2
CDR3 protein: CASSSPTGGGNYGYTF
CDR3 DNA: TGCGCCAGCAGCTCCCCCACAGGGGGCGGGAACTATGGCTACACCTTC

D gene: TRBD1
clone size: few
V gene: TRBV11-2
J gene: TRBJ1-1
CDR3 protein: CASSPGDSTMNTEAFF
CDR3 DNA: TGTGCCAGCAGCCCAGGGGACAGCACTATGAACACTGAAGCTTTCTTT

D gene: TRBD1
clone size: NA
V gene: TRBV5-1
J gene: TRBJ2-3
CDR3 protein: CASSPRQGADTQYF
CDR3 DNA: TGCGCCAGCAGCCCCCGACAGGGTGCAGATACGCAGTATTTT

D gene: NA
clone size: NA
V gene: TRBV18
J gene: TRBJ2-3
CDR3 protein: CASSPSGVSTDTQYF
CDR3 DNA: TGTGCCAGCTCACCTTCAGGCGTCAGCACAGATACGCAGTATTTT

D gene: TRBD2
clone size: NA
V gene: TRBV7-3
J gene: TRBJ2-1
CDR3 protein: CASSLGTSLNEQFF
CDR3 DNA: TGTGCCAGCAGTCTAGGGACTAGCCTGAACGAGCAGTTCTTC

D gene: NA
clone size: few
V gene: TRBV19
J gene: TRBJ2-3
CDR3 protein: CASSLGLGQYF
CDR3 DNA: TGTGCCAGTAGCCTCGGGTTGGGGCAGTATTTT

D gene: NA
clone size: NA
V gene: TRBV19
J gene: TRBJ2-2
CDR3 protein: CASSIRRGQGNTGELFF
CDR3 DNA: TGTGCCAGTAGTATTAGGAGGGGGCAGGGGAACACCGGGGAGCTGTTTTTT

D gene: NA
clone size: few
V gene: TRBV9
J gene: TRBJ2-7
CDR3 protein: CASSVSPLVEAGEQYF
CDR3 DNA: TGTGCCAGCAGCGTCTCCCCTCTAGTCGAGGCGGGCGAGCAGTACTTC

D gene: TRBD2
clone size: few
V gene: TRBV6-5
J gene: TRBJ2-7
CDR3 protein: CASSPPGGRGEQYF
CDR3 DNA: TGTGCCAGCAGCCCCCCGGGGGGACGGGGGGAGCAGTACTTC

D gene: NA
clone size: NA
V gene: TRBV4-2
J gene: TRBJ1-2
CDR3 protein: CASSQGVGGSGYGYTF
CDR3 DNA: TGTGCCAGCAGCCAAGGGGTCGGGGGATCGGGCTATGGCTACACCTTC

D gene: NA
clone size: NA
V gene: TRBV7-8
J gene: TRBJ2-7
CDR3 protein: CASSSRPAGANYEQYF
CDR3 DNA: TGTGCCAGCAGCTCCCGCCCCGCAGGTGCGAACTACGAGCAGTACTTC

D gene: NA
clone size: few
V gene: TRBV28
J gene: TRBJ2-5
CDR3 protein: CASSPKQGSETQYF
CDR3 DNA: TGTGCCAGCAGCCCAAAACAGGGTTCAGAGACCCAGTACTTC

D gene: NA
clone size: NA
V gene: TRBV5-1
J gene: TRBJ1-2
CDR3 protein: CASRSSSQGDGYTF
CDR3 DNA: TGCGCCAGCAGATCATCATCACAGGGAGATGGCTACACCTTC

D gene: NA
clone size: few
V gene: TRBV7-9
J gene: TRBJ2-4
CDR3 protein: CASSQGGKAKNIQYF
CDR3 DNA: TGTGCCAGCAGCCAGGGTGGGAAAGCCAAAAACATTCAGTACTTC

D gene: NA
clone size: many
V gene: TRBV6-6
J gene: TRBJ2-3
CDR3 protein: CASSYGSGSTDTQYF
CDR3 DNA: TGTGCCAGCAGTTACGGGAGCGGGAGCACAGATACGCAGTATTTT

D gene: TRBD1
clone size: NA
V gene: TRBV5-4
J gene: TRBJ2-5
CDR3 protein: CASSIMTGGRGTQYF
CDR3 DNA: TGTGCCAGCAGCATTATGACAGGGGGTAGAGGGACCCAGTACTTC

D gene: NA
clone size: NA
V gene: TRBV19
J gene: TRBJ2-4
CDR3 protein: CASSIIVDLAKNIQYF
CDR3 DNA: TGTGCCAGTAGTATAATTGTAGACTTAGCCAAAAACATTCAGTACTTC

D gene: NA
clone size: few
V gene: TRBV6-5
J gene: TRBJ2-4
CDR3 protein: CASSYQRGKNIQYF
CDR3 DNA: TGTGCCAGCAGTTATCAGCGCGGTAAAAACATTCAGTACTTC

D gene: TRBD1
clone size: few
V gene: TRBV6-6
J gene: TRBJ1-3
CDR3 protein: CASSGTGAGNTIYF
CDR3 DNA: TGTGCCAGCAGTGGGACAGGGGCAGGAAACACCATATATTTT

D gene: NA
clone size: few
V gene: TRBV9
J gene: TRBJ2-2
CDR3 protein: CASTPGDTGELFF
CDR3 DNA: TGTGCCAGCACCCCCGGGGACACCGGGGAGCTGTTTTTT

D gene: TRBD2
clone size: NA
V gene: TRBV19
J gene: TRBJ2-1
CDR3 protein: CASSPIGTSGSNEQFF
CDR3 DNA: TGTGCCAGTAGTCCCATTGGGACTAGCGGGAGCAATGAGCAGTTCTTC

D gene: TRBD1
clone size: few
V gene: TRBV7-2
J gene: TRBJ2-1
CDR3 protein: CASSFLGRGLGNEQFF
CDR3 DNA: TGTGCCAGCAGCTTTCTTGGCAGGGGGCTCGGGAATGAGCAGTTCTTC

D gene: NA
clone size: NA
V gene: TRBV20-1
J gene: TRBJ2-1
CDR3 protein: CSASNSNEHFF
CDR3 DNA: TGCAGTGCTAGTAATAGCAATGAGCATTTCTTC

D gene: TRBD1
clone size: NA
V gene: TRBV7-9
J gene: TRBJ2-3
CDR3 protein: CASSSTPDRGGTDTQYF
CDR3 DNA: TGTGCCAGCAGCTCAACGCCCGACAGGGGAGGCACAGATACGCAGTATTTT

D gene: TRBD2
clone size: NA
V gene: TRBV10-2
J gene: TRBJ2-3
CDR3 protein: CASSDGTRMGDTQYF
CDR3 DNA: TGCGCCAGCAGTGATGGGACTAGGATGGGAGATACGCAGTATTTT

D gene: TRBD1
clone size: NA
V gene: TRBV19
J gene: TRBJ1-5
CDR3 protein: CASSIGTAHSGPQHF
CDR3 DNA: TGTGCCAGTAGCATAGGGACAGCGCATTCTGGGCCCCAGCATTTT

D gene: TRBD1
clone size: NA
V gene: TRBV7-9
J gene: TRBJ1-2
CDR3 protein: CASSREDRGDGYTF
CDR3 DNA: TGTGCCAGCAGCAGAGAGGACAGGGGGGACGGCTACACCTTC

D gene: TRBD2
clone size: NA
V gene: TRBV2
J gene: TRBJ2-3
CDR3 protein: CASSEASGGDTQYF
CDR3 DNA: TGTGCCAGCAGTGAGGCTAGCGGTGGAGATACGCAGTATTTT

D gene: TRBD2
clone size: many
V gene: TRBV6-5
J gene: TRBJ2-5
CDR3 protein: CASSYSGIGEETQYF
CDR3 DNA: TGTGCCAGCAGTTACAGCGGGATAGGGGAAGAGACCCAGTACTTC

D gene: NA
clone size: NA
V gene: TRBV20-1
J gene: TRBJ2-7
CDR3 protein: CSARWHEQYF
CDR3 DNA: TGCAGTGCTCGCTGGCACGAGCAGTACTTC

D gene: NA
clone size: few
V gene: TRBV7-2
J gene: TRBJ1-1
CDR3 protein: CASSHNPGRTEAFF
CDR3 DNA: TGTGCCAGCAGCCATAATCCTGGGCGCACTGAAGCTTTCTTT

D gene: NA
clone size: NA
V gene: TRBV27
J gene: TRBJ2-1
CDR3 protein: CASSLARSYNEQFF
CDR3 DNA: TGTGCCAGCAGTTTGGCCCGCTCCTACAATGAGCAGTTCTTC

D gene: NA
clone size: few
V gene: TRBV19
J gene: TRBJ2-1
CDR3 protein: CASSGGAVREDEQFF
CDR3 DNA: TGTGCCAGTAGTGGGGGGGCGGTGAGGGAGGATGAGCAGTTCTTC

D gene: NA
clone size: NA
V gene: TRBV7-3
J gene: TRBJ1-1
CDR3 protein: CASSSRGGMNTEAFF
CDR3 DNA: TGTGCCAGCAGCTCCCGGGGGGGAATGAACACTGAAGCTTTCTTT

D gene: NA
clone size: NA
V gene: TRBV18
J gene: TRBJ2-1
CDR3 protein: CATGAGDEQFF
CDR3 DNA: TGTGCCACAGGCGCGGGCGATGAGCAGTTCTTC

D gene: TRBD2
clone size: NA
V gene: TRBV10-2
J gene: TRBJ2-5
CDR3 protein: CASSLQLAGGGTQYF
CDR3 DNA: TGCGCCAGCAGCCTCCAACTAGCGGGAGGAGGGACCCAGTACTTC

D gene: TRBD2
clone size: NA
V gene: TRBV7-2
J gene: TRBJ2-3
CDR3 protein: CASRLAISTDTQYF
CDR3 DNA: TGTGCCAGCAGACTAGCGATTAGCACAGATACGCAGTATTTT

D gene: TRBD2
clone size: NA
V gene: TRBV28
J gene: TRBJ2-1
CDR3 protein: CASSLRLAGAPNEQFF
CDR3 DNA: TGTGCCAGCAGTTTACGACTAGCGGGAGCTCCCAATGAGCAGTTCTTC

D gene: NA
clone size: few
V gene: TRBV10-3
J gene: TRBJ2-2
CDR3 protein: CAIKVGLIANTGELFF
CDR3 DNA: TGTGCCATCAAAGTTGGACTCATCGCGAACACCGGGGAGCTGTTTTTT